A single sample gave rise to the 21 T cell receptor beta chains below, sequenced in a study of blood T cell repertoires in COVID-19. Profiled with immunoSEQ multiplex PCR; TCRdb holds only in-frame clones, not every one. This table has around 250,000 clones, approximately 82% appearing once. The sample comprised peripheral blood. These receptors were taken from an elderly woman with acute or convalescent COVID-19.

This clone has just one count. This sequence joins TRBV28 and TRBJ2-7; 8 nucleotides line up with TRBD1. This CDR3 has 14 amino acids. Germline V gene data show CDR1 as MDHEN and CDR2 as SYDVKM. V lost 6 bases, J lost 2 bases, and 6 bases stayed unmatched. Written as DNA, the CDR3 is TGTGCCAGCAGGGGACAGGCGATAACCTACGAGCAGTACTTC. Translating it yields CASRGQAITYEQYF.

This chain links TRBV6-6 with TRBJ2-7; the match to TRBD1 covers 8 bases. The CDR3 has 14 amino acids. Germline CDR1 is MNHNY and CDR2 is SVGAGI (reference sequence). V trimming: 5 bases; J trimming: 1 base; junction bases outside the gene matches: 4. This chain's CDR3 is CASSDRDRSYEQYF. The DNA for the CDR3 is TGTGCCAGCAGTGACCGGGACAGGTCCTACGAGCAGTACTTC.

V usage is TRBV24-1 and J usage is TRBJ2-3, with 10 bases identical to TRBD2. V gave up 0 bases and J gave up 7 bases; unmatched junction bases: 3. Germline CDR1 is KGHDR and CDR2 is SFDVKD. CDR3 length equals 15 residues. CDR3 residues: CATSDLASGRHTQYF. CDR3 bases: TGTGCCACCAGTGATTTGGCTAGCGGGAGACATACGCAGTATTTT.

Comments on this clone: An end of the junction does not agree with germline; a read error may underlie this. The chain has TRBV7-7 and TRBJ2-7; the D gene is possibly TRBD2 (6 bases). CDR3 length: 17 residues. Germline V gives CDR1 SSHAT, CDR2 FNYEAQ (reference sequence). For the CDR3, the DNA is TGTGCTAGCAGCTTAGCCGGTGTCCGGGGACTTAGCTACGAGCAGTACTTC. Its protein is CASSLAGVRGLSYEQYF.

The chain employs TRBV6-2 or TRBV6-3 and TRBJ1-2, with 7 bases identical to TRBD1. After removal of 5 bases from V and 4 bases from J, the junction contained 7 bases not matched to a gene. The CDR3 has 14 residues. The germline CDR1 and CDR2 sequences are MNHEY and SVGEGT. CDR3 DNA: TGTGCCAGCAGTCGGCAGGGGGAGGCCTATGGCTACACCTTC. Its protein product is CASSRQGEAYGYTF.

The chain combines TRBV7-2 with TRBJ2-3, with 8 nucleotides matching TRBD2. Germline CDR1 is SGHTA and CDR2 is FQGNSA. The CDR3 is made up of 16 amino acids. The ends lost 6 bases at V and 6 bases at J; junction bases unmatched: 14. CDR3 region: CASRPSGRTTWDTQYF. The CDR3 nucleotides read TGTGCCAGCAGACCTAGCGGGCGGACTACCTGGGATACGCAGTATTTT.

The V and J genes are TRBV7-3 and TRBJ2-1; 7 bases agree with TRBD2. The junction had 3 bases not matched to a gene; V was cut back by 3 bases and J by 1 base. CDR3 size: 15 residues. The V gene's germline CDR1 is SGHTA and CDR2 FQGTGA. CDR3 coding DNA: TGTGCCAGCAGCTTCTCGCGGGAGTCCTACAATGAGCAGTTCTTC. Protein: CASSFSRESYNEQFF.

The chain has TRBV4-3 and TRBJ2-1, with TRBD1 identical over 7 bases. The J segment lost 4 bases and the V segment lost 0 bases, leaving 12 bases of the junction unmatched. CDR3 length equals 18 residues. The germline V gene has CDR1 LGHNA and CDR2 YSLEER. The DNA of the CDR3 is TGCGCCAGCAGCCAAGAAGGGGGCGGAGCGGTACCGTACAATGAGCAGTTCTTC. It specifies CASSQEGGGAVPYNEQFF.

This clone was seen a few times. This rearrangement joins TRBV12-5 to TRBJ1-5, with a possible D match to TRBD1 (5 bases). This CDR3 contains 16 residues. V gave up 6 bases and J gave up 3 bases, with 18 bases separating them. Germline values: CDR1 LGHNT, CDR2 FRNRAP. This CDR3 reads CASGPSERQYNQPQHF. The CDR3 DNA reads TGTGCTAGTGGGCCGAGTGAACGACAGTACAATCAGCCCCAGCATTTT.

This chain joins TRBV5-8 and TRBJ1-5; 9 nucleotides align to TRBD1. Unmatched junction bases numbered 7, after V lost 0 bases and J lost 3 bases. CDR3 size: 17 residues. Germline values: CDR1 SGHTS, CDR2 YDEGEE. The CDR3 DNA reads TGTGCCAGCAGCTTGGGGGGGGACAGGGTGGTCAATCAGCCCCAGCATTTT. Amino acids: CASSLGGDRVVNQPQHF. Combining the CDR3 with reference TRBV5-8 and TRBJ1-5 gives the whole variable domain EAGVTQSPTHLIKTRGQQATLRCSPISGHTSVYWYQQALGLGLQFLLWYDEGEERNRGNFPPRFSGRQFPNYSSELNVNALELEDSALYLCASSLGGDRVVNQPQHFGDGTRLSIL.

The chain joins TRBV7-9 to TRBJ2-7; 14 bases line up with TRBD2. In germline, CDR1 is SEHNR, CDR2 FQNEAQ (reference sequence). The junction had 1 base not matched to a gene; V was cut back by 1 base and J by 5 bases. This CDR3 comprises 15 residues. The CDR3 sequence is CASSLGLAGGDEQYF. CDR3 DNA: TGTGCCAGCAGCTTAGGACTAGCGGGAGGGGACGAGCAGTACTTC.

CDR3 region: CASSENLGGFSNQPQHF. The CDR3 coding sequence is TGTGCCAGCAGTGAAAACTTAGGGGGTTTTAGCAATCAGCCCCAGCATTTT. The rearrangement uses TRBV6-1 and TRBJ1-5; tentatively, D is TRBD1 (6 bases). The CDR3 totals 17 residues. V was cut by 2 bases and J by 0 bases, with 14 bases left in between. CDR1 MNHNS and CDR2 SASEGT come from the germline V gene.

This clone was seen a single time. Mismatch with germline at one junction end may stem from a read error. The chain is built from TRBV3-1 (or the pseudogene TRBV3-2) and TRBJ1-6; D is uncertain. The V gene's germline CDR1 is LGHDT and CDR2 YNNKEL (reference sequence). This CDR3 is 15 amino acids long. CDR3 coding DNA: TGTGCCAGCAACCAAGTGAGCGGGGAGAGTTCACCCCTCCACTTT. It yields the protein CASNQVSGESSPLHF.

This chain joins TRBV5-4 and TRBJ2-7; 9 bases line up with TRBD1. V was clipped by 4 bases and J by 7 bases; unmatched bases: 12. There are 15 residues in the CDR3. The germline gives CDR1 SGHNT, CDR2 YYREEE (reference sequence). CDR3 nucleotides: TGTGCCAGCAGCATCCCGGGACAGGGAAATCTGGAGCAGTACTTC. This gives the protein CASSIPGQGNLEQYF.

DNA of the CDR3: TGTGCCAGTATCGGGGTGTTTGGTGAAAAACTGTTTTTT. Protein sequence: CASIGVFGEKLFF. V and J are TRBV19 and TRBJ1-4; D call uncertain. Germline V gene lookup returns CDR1 LNHDA and CDR2 SQIVND (reference sequence). The CDR3 extends over 13 amino acids. Trimming shortened V by 7 bases and J by 7 bases, and 13 bases separated the two germline ends.

This clone was seen only once. The CDR3 is CASSGQGYEQYF. The CDR3 nucleotides are TGTGCCAGCAGCGGACAGGGCTACGAGCAGTACTTC. This chain links TRBV7-2 with TRBJ2-7; TRBD1 agrees at 8 bases. The CDR3 covers 12 residues. Losses at the gene ends were 5 bases for V and 3 bases for J; bases not matched to a gene: 0. The V gene's germline CDR1 is SGHTA and CDR2 FQGNSA.

This chain uses TRBV19 with TRBJ2-5; a possible D gene is TRBD2 (5 bases). The ends were cut back, 3 bases at V and 1 base at J, with 15 bases in the middle. Germline CDR1 reads LNHDA; CDR2 reads SQIVND (reference sequence). The CDR3 sequence is 16 residues long. The DNA for the CDR3 is TGTGCCAGTAGTATGCTTCCGGGGTCGGGCCAAGAGACCCAGTACTTC. It is translated as CASSMLPGSGQETQYF.

The V and J genes are TRBV7-8 and TRBJ2-5; D might be TRBD2 (6 bases). The CDR3 loop spans 13 amino acids. Per the germline V gene, CDR1 is SGHVS and CDR2 is FQNEAQ. With 1 base removed from V and 5 bases from J, the gap between germline ends came to 8 bases. The CDR3 DNA is TGTGCCAGCAGCTTAGGAGGGAGGGAGACCCAGTACTTC. It translates to CASSLGGRETQYF. The whole variable domain, filled in from reference TRBV7-8 and TRBJ2-5, reads GAGVSQSPRYKVAKRGQDVALRCDPISGHVSLFWYQQALGQGPEFLTYFQNEAQLDKSGLPSDRFFAERPEGSVSTLKIQRTQQEDSAVYLCASSLGGRETQYFGPGTRLLVL.

The V call is TRBV19, the J call TRBJ2-3; D might be TRBD1 (6 bases). V lost 6 bases and J 4 bases, leaving 11 bases between the germline ends. Germline CDR1 is LNHDA and CDR2 is SQIVND (reference sequence). The CDR3 sequence is 13 residues long. CDR3 coding DNA: TGTGCCAGTAGCCACAGGGTCGCAGATACGCAGTATTTT. Translating it yields CASSHRVADTQYF.

The chain is built from TRBV28 and TRBJ1-5, with D unresolved. Germline CDR1 MDHEN, CDR2 SYDVKM. This CDR3 is 12 amino acids long. Trimming removed 2 bases from V and 9 bases from J, with 8 bases in between. CDR3 sequence: CASSLRWRPQHF. As DNA, the CDR3 is TGTGCCAGCAGTTTAAGGTGGAGGCCCCAGCATTTT. The variable domain in full, completed from reference TRBV28 and TRBJ1-5, reads DVKVTQSSRYLVKRTGEKVFLECVQDMDHENMFWYRQDPGLGLRLIYFSYDVKMKEKGDIPEGYSVSREKKERFSLILESASTNQTSMYLCASSLRWRPQHFGDGTRLSIL.

V gene TRBV6-5 combines with J gene TRBJ1-5; the match to TRBD1 covers 9 bases. In germline, CDR1 is MNHEY, CDR2 SVGAGI. The CDR3 covers 15 residues. Trimming took 7 bases from V and 4 from J; bases not matched to a gene: 8. Written as DNA, the CDR3 is TGTGCCAGCAAACGGGACAGGGTATCTAATCAGCCCCAGCATTTT. It encodes CASKRDRVSNQPQHF.